This TCR beta chain was observed in a study of blood T cells in healthy people across ages. The second PCR ran roughly 6 to 12 cycles with a sample-barcoded 5' primer and J-beta primers. MiXCR, run by TCRdb on the 5' RACE reads, gives a single entry per CDR3 protein. In the table there are 780,000 or so distinct CDR3 sequences, 45% to 70% of which are singletons. With regard to this clonotype: As yet, its antigen is unknown.

General study points: The fall in TCR beta diversity per million T cells was roughly linear with age. Reliance upon unsorted PBMCs precluded definitive naive versus antigen-experienced comparison.

Healthy Caucasians from Russia aged about 6 to 90 served as donors. Trimming left V 0 bases short and J 2 bases short, with 7 bases between. The CDR3 covers 13 residues. Germline V gene sequence: CDR1 DFQATT, CDR2 SNEGSKA (reference sequence). The V call is TRBV20-1, the J call TRBJ1-2; D is possibly TRBD1 (5 bases). Sample: blood. This clonotype was obtained from a man aged 40-55 years in good health. The CDR3 is CSARDAGNYGYTF. The CDR3 coding sequence is TGCAGTGCTAGAGATGCAGGGAACTATGGCTACACCTTC.